One and the same sample provided the 20 T cell receptor beta chains below, sequenced in a study of blood T cell repertoires in COVID-19. Here immunoSEQ multiplex PCR was the method, and the copy in TCRdb shows in-frame clones only, minus some. The sample lists over 200,000 clones, more than 70% occurring once. Sequencing was performed on peripheral blood. The receptor source for this set is a man older than 75 with acute or convalescent COVID-19.

The chain links TRBV6-5 to TRBJ1-1; no clear D. The V and J ends lost 2 bases and 2 bases respectively, with 12 bases between them. CDR3 length: 15 residues. CDR1 is MNHEY and CDR2 is SVGAGI in the germline V gene. For the CDR3, the DNA is TGTGCCAGCAGTTACCGGGCAGGAGGTAACACTGAAGCTTTCTTT. Its protein product is CASSYRAGGNTEAFF.

The V call is TRBV2, the J call TRBJ1-2; 7 nucleotides match TRBD1. The CDR3 runs to 17 residues. CDR1 is SNHLY and CDR2 is FYNNEI in the germline V gene. Losses at the gene ends were 4 bases for V and 7 bases for J; bases not matched to a gene: 18. CDR3 DNA: TGTGCCAGCAGTGCAATCAGGGGGACAGCTAACTTTGGTGGCTACACCTTC. This gives the protein CASSAIRGTANFGGYTF.

The gene calls are TRBV5-1 and TRBJ1-3, with D maybe TRBD1 (6 bases). Trimming cost V 4 bases and J 8 bases, with 13 bases left between them. In germline, CDR1 is SGHRS, CDR2 YFSETQ. The CDR3 extends over 13 amino acids. The CDR3 sequence is CASSSTGRDTIYF. In nucleotides, the CDR3 is TGCGCCAGCAGCAGTACAGGGAGAGACACCATATATTTT.

V is TRBV7-2 and J is TRBJ2-5; possibly TRBD1 for D (8 bases). Germline V gene lookup returns CDR1 SGHTA and CDR2 FQGNSA. The CDR3 length is 15 residues. Between the trimmed V and J ends, which lost 5 bases and 5 bases, there was a span of 18 bases. This CDR3 is CASSQTHRGGETQYF. CDR3 in DNA: TGTGCCAGCAGCCAAACACACAGGGGGGGGGAGACCCAGTACTTC.

The chain links TRBV6-2 or TRBV6-3 to TRBJ1-2; D ambiguous. Germline V gene sequence: CDR1 MNHEY, CDR2 SVGEGT. There are 16 residues in the CDR3. V was trimmed by 10 bases and J by 2 bases, leaving 23 bases between them. The CDR3 DNA reads TGTGCCACCAACCCGCCCCCACCGGGCGGGAACTATGGCTACACCTTC. Its protein is CATNPPPPGGNYGYTF.

The chain employs TRBV5-4 and TRBJ2-7; the D gene is possibly TRBD2 (5 bases). Germline CDR1 SGHNT, CDR2 YYREEE (reference sequence). Trimming shortened V by 2 bases and J by 2 bases, and 14 bases separated the two germline ends. The CDR3 has 15 residues. CDR3 sequence: CASSLGDGLTYEQYF. The CDR3 DNA follows: TGTGCCAGCAGCTTAGGAGACGGACTGACCTACGAGCAGTACTTC.

The chain links TRBV9 to TRBJ2-5, with 12 bases fitting TRBD1. Per germline, CDR1 SGDLS and CDR2 YYNGEE. The length of the CDR3 is 16 residues. V was clipped by 0 bases and J by 5 bases; unmatched bases: 5. The CDR3 bases are TGTGCCAGCAGCGTAGGAGGGACAGGGGGCATCGAGACCCAGTACTTC. Amino acid sequence: CASSVGGTGGIETQYF.

This clone was detected once. This sequence joins TRBV24-1 and TRBJ2-3, with D unresolved. The germline CDR1 and CDR2 sequences are KGHDR and SFDVKD. Between the trimmed V and J ends, which lost 3 bases and 5 bases, there was a span of 11 bases. The CDR3 runs to 14 residues. DNA of the CDR3: TGTGCCACCAGTGATACAGCTCCCAAAGATACGCAGTATTTT. Translated: CATSDTAPKDTQYF.

The chain recombines TRBV3-1 (or the pseudogene TRBV3-2) with TRBJ2-5; the D gene is possibly TRBD2 (6 bases). The germline CDR1 and CDR2 sequences are LGHDT and YNNKEL (reference sequence). Trimming removed 4 bases at V and 2 bases at J, with 17 bases between. There are 16 residues in the CDR3. The CDR3 protein is CASSPYHSGLQETQYF. The DNA of the CDR3 is TGTGCCAGCAGCCCATATCATAGCGGTTTACAAGAGACCCAGTACTTC.

The rearrangement uses TRBV7-6 and TRBJ1-6, with D unclear. In germline, CDR1 is SGHVS, CDR2 FNYEAQ. The V end lost 1 base, the J end lost 0 bases, and 7 bases lay between the germline ends. The CDR3 is 16 residues long. The CDR3 here is CASSLDPSSYNSPLHF. The CDR3, as DNA: TGTGCCAGCAGCTTAGATCCGAGCTCCTATAATTCACCCCTCCACTTT.

This chain links TRBV21-1 with TRBJ1-2; the DNA was not compared with TRBD1, the D call given in the table. TRBV21-1 is described as a pseudogene. This CDR3 contains 19 residues. This CDR3 reads CASSKAPTFTGPDRYGYTF. The DNA for the CDR3 is TGTGCCAGCAGCAAAGCCCCTACCTTTACAGGGCCGGATCGGTATGGCTACACCTTC.

The chain couples TRBV19 to TRBJ2-1; 15 nucleotides agree with TRBD2. J was trimmed by 6 bases and V by 5 bases; bases with no gene match: 5. There are 16 residues in the CDR3. CDR1 is LNHDA, CDR2 SQIVND, per germline (reference sequence). This CDR3 reads CASSSLGLAGGNEQFF. The CDR3 nucleotides are TGTGCCAGTAGTTCCTTGGGACTAGCGGGGGGCAATGAGCAGTTCTTC.

This sequence joins TRBV6-1 and TRBJ2-7, with D perhaps matching TRBD2 (5 bases). Trimming stripped 3 bases from V and 0 bases from J, with 15 bases between. CDR1 and CDR2 from the germline V gene are MNHNS and SASEGT. The CDR3 extends over 16 amino acids. CDR3 amino acids: CASSDSTAGRSYEQYF. CDR3 nucleotide sequence: TGTGCCAGCAGTGATTCGACGGCGGGCCGCTCCTACGAGCAGTACTTC.

The gene calls are TRBV28 and TRBJ1-6; possibly TRBD1 for D (6 bases). Germline loops: CDR1 MDHEN, CDR2 SYDVKM. The CDR3 runs 15 residues. V dropped 5 bases and J dropped 9 bases, with 17 bases sitting between them. In DNA, the CDR3 is TGTGCCAGCAGTGCAAGACAGGTCGGTCCTTCACCCCTCCACTTT. This codes for CASSARQVGPSPLHF.

V gene TRBV14 combines with J gene TRBJ2-1; a weak D match, TRBD1 (6 bases). Trimming stripped 3 bases from V and 0 bases from J, with 9 bases between. This CDR3 has 15 residues. The germline gives CDR1 SGHDN, CDR2 FVKESK. The CDR3 sequence: CASSHTGSSYNEQFF. CDR3 DNA sequence: TGTGCCAGCAGCCACACAGGGAGCTCCTACAATGAGCAGTTCTTC. Complete variable domain (other parts from reference TRBV14 and TRBJ2-1): EAGVTQFPSHSVIEKGQTVTLRCDPISGHDNLYWYRRVMGKEIKFLLHFVKESKQDESGMPNNRFLAERTGGTYSTLKVQPAELEDSGVYFCASSHTGSSYNEQFFGPGTRLTVL.

This sequence joins TRBV5-1 and TRBJ2-7; 12 bases match TRBD2. The germline V gene has CDR1 SGHRS and CDR2 YFSETQ. The CDR3 length is 17 residues. Trimming cost V 6 bases and J 0 bases; bases outside gene matches: 10. Written as DNA, the CDR3 is TGCGCCAGCACCCTGACTAGCGGGAGTTTTAGCTCCTACGAGCAGTACTTC. Translation: CASTLTSGSFSSYEQYF.

The chain combines TRBV18 with TRBJ2-2, with D unresolved. The CDR3 totals 14 residues. Trimming stripped 0 bases from V and 3 bases from J, with 5 bases between. CDR1 and CDR2 (germline): KGHSH, LQKENI. CDR3 DNA: TGTGCCAGCTCACCACCGAGTCACACCGGGGAGCTGTTTTTT. Encoded protein: CASSPPSHTGELFF.

The chain links TRBV3-1 (or the pseudogene TRBV3-2) to TRBJ2-1; TRBD2 matches 8 bases. In germline, CDR1 is LGHDT, CDR2 YNNKEL (reference sequence). This CDR3 comprises 13 residues. The V segment lost 1 base and the J segment 16 bases; nucleotides outside the gene matches: 9. The CDR3 loop reads CASSQVRSGSYFF. For the CDR3, the DNA is TGTGCCAGCAGCCAAGTTAGGAGCGGGAGTTATTTCTTC.

The rearrangement links TRBV19 to TRBJ2-1, with TRBD2 matching over 8 bases. With 8 bases clipped from V and 1 base from J, the junction kept 7 bases outside the gene matches. The V gene's germline CDR1 is LNHDA and CDR2 SQIVND (reference sequence). CDR3 size: 15 residues. This CDR3 is CASQPSGGSYNEQFF. CDR3 sequence (DNA): TGTGCCAGTCAGCCAAGCGGGGGTTCCTACAATGAGCAGTTCTTC.

This chain joins TRBV11-3 and TRBJ2-2, with D unclear. CDR3 length: 14 amino acids. Germline-derived CDR1 and CDR2 are SGHNT and YENEEA. V dropped 0 bases and J dropped 5 bases, with 7 bases sitting between them. Here the CDR3 DNA reads TGTGCCAGCAGCTTAGATGTTCTAACCGGGGAGCTGTTTTTT. This codes for CASSLDVLTGELFF.